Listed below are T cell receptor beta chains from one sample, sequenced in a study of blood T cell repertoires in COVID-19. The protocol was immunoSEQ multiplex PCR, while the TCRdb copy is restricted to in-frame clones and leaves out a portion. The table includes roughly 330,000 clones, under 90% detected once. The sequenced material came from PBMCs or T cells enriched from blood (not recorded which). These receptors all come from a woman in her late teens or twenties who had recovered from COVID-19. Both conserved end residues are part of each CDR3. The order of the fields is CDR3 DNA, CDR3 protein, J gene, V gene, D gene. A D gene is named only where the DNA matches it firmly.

CDR3 DNA: TGTGGAGGCAGGGGCGATGAAAAACTGTTTTTT
CDR3 protein: CGGRGDEKLFF
J gene: TRBJ1-4
V gene: TRBV2
D gene: .

CDR3 DNA: TGTGCCACCAGTGATGAGGGGGACAGGGAGTTCTTC
CDR3 protein: CATSDEGDREFF
J gene: TRBJ2-1
V gene: TRBV24-1
D gene: TRBD1

CDR3 DNA: TGTGCCAGCAGTCGACAGGGGGCGGAAGGCTACACCTTC
CDR3 protein: CASSRQGAEGYTF
J gene: TRBJ1-2
V gene: TRBV2
D gene: TRBD1

CDR3 DNA: TGTGCCAGCAGCGTAGCCGAGGGAAGTTCGTTCGTAGCTTTCTTT
CDR3 protein: CASSVAEGSSFVAFF
J gene: TRBJ1-1
V gene: TRBV9
D gene: .

CDR3 DNA: TGTGCCAGCTCACCAACGAGGGAGGTAAACACCATATATTTT
CDR3 protein: CASSPTREVNTIYF
J gene: TRBJ1-3
V gene: TRBV18
D gene: .

CDR3 DNA: TGTGCCAGCAGCTTAGAGTTGGCCCGAGAGGATGAGCAGTTCTTC
CDR3 protein: CASSLELAREDEQFF
J gene: TRBJ2-1
V gene: TRBV11-2
D gene: .

CDR3 DNA: TGTGCCACCAGCTCCAGGGGTTACAATGAGCAGTTCTTC
CDR3 protein: CATSSRGYNEQFF
J gene: TRBJ2-1
V gene: TRBV24-1
D gene: .

CDR3 DNA: TGTGCCAGCAGCGCACCGGAGGCGGTCTCCTACGAGCAGTACTTC
CDR3 protein: CASSAPEAVSYEQYF
J gene: TRBJ2-7
V gene: TRBV11-2
D gene: .

CDR3 DNA: TGTGCCAGCAGCAGCATCAGGGCGGGATACACTGAAGCTTTCTTT
CDR3 protein: CASSSIRAGYTEAFF
J gene: TRBJ1-1
V gene: TRBV5-6
D gene: .

CDR3 DNA: TGTGCCAGTAGCTCGACGGGACTAGCGGGAGGTCGCGAGCAGTACTTC
CDR3 protein: CASSSTGLAGGREQYF
J gene: TRBJ2-7
V gene: TRBV19
D gene: TRBD2

CDR3 DNA: TGTGCCAGCAGTTGGACAGGGCTCACTGAAGCTTTCTTT
CDR3 protein: CASSWTGLTEAFF
J gene: TRBJ1-1
V gene: TRBV27
D gene: TRBD1

CDR3 DNA: TGCAGCGTTGAAGATCGGGTTGGGGGGTCTGGCACCTTC
CDR3 protein: CSVEDRVGGSGTF
J gene: TRBJ1-2
V gene: TRBV29-1
D gene: .

CDR3 DNA: TGTGCCATCAGTGAAGGTGGGGCCGGATCGTACGAGCAGTACTTC
CDR3 protein: CAISEGGAGSYEQYF
J gene: TRBJ2-7
V gene: TRBV10-3
D gene: .

CDR3 DNA: TGTGCCAGCAGTATTCACCCGGGAGGCCAAGAGACCCAGTACTTC
CDR3 protein: CASSIHPGGQETQYF
J gene: TRBJ2-5
V gene: TRBV28
D gene: TRBD2